Each of the 23 T cell receptor beta chains below was sequenced from the same sample in a study of blood T cell repertoires in COVID-19. Generated by immunoSEQ multiplex PCR, the TCRdb table keeps only in-frame clones and is missing some. The table lists 280,000 or so clones, around 87% of them singletons. The sequenced material came from PBMCs or T cells enriched from blood (not recorded which). The receptors here all came from a young woman with acute COVID-19.

This clone showed up just once. The chain employs TRBV11-2 and TRBJ2-1; tentatively, D is TRBD1 (5 bases). With 2 bases removed from V and 5 bases from J, the gap between germline ends came to 10 bases. This CDR3 is 14 amino acids long. Germline CDR1 and CDR2: SGHAT and FQNNGV. The CDR3 protein is CASSLSGPDNEQFF. The CDR3 region has the DNA TGTGCCAGCAGCTTATCAGGGCCCGACAATGAGCAGTTCTTC.

This clone was seen a single time. The genes are TRBV27 and TRBJ1-6, with TRBD1 matching over 9 bases. Germline V gives CDR1 MNHEY, CDR2 SMNVEV (reference sequence). The CDR3 sequence is 17 residues long. Germline trimming cut 5 bases from V and 3 bases from J; bases unmatched to any gene: 8. The CDR3 nucleotides are TGTGCCAGCAGTCCCTTGGGACAGGGTTACTATAATTCACCCCTCCACTTT. Translated, it gives CASSPLGQGYYNSPLHF.

The chain carries TRBV5-6 and TRBJ2-7, with D unresolved. The CDR3 extends over 11 amino acids. Deletions cut 0 bases from V and 9 bases from J, with 7 bases between. In germline, CDR1 is SGHDT, CDR2 YYEEEE. CDR3 in DNA: TGTGCCAGCAGCTTGGGCGGTGGGCAGTACTTC. Its protein is CASSLGGGQYF.

The chain couples TRBV11-2 to TRBJ2-5; 7 bases map to TRBD2. V lost 6 bases to trimming and J lost 5 bases; unmatched junction nucleotides: 9. Looked up from germline, CDR1 is SGHAT and CDR2 is FQNNGV. The CDR3 consists of 14 residues. CDR3 protein: CASRPGGGSETQYF. CDR3 sequence (DNA): TGTGCCAGCAGACCTGGGGGAGGGTCGGAGACCCAGTACTTC.

This clone showed up just a few times. The rearrangement uses TRBV6-5 and TRBJ2-7; possibly TRBD2 for D (7 bases). Trimming stripped 7 bases from V and 3 bases from J, with 16 bases between. The CDR3 runs 14 residues. The V gene's germline CDR1 is MNHEY and CDR2 SVGAGI. CDR3 coding DNA: TGTGCCAGCACCCAAGGGGGGGCTTTCTACGAGCAGTACTTC. This gives the protein CASTQGGAFYEQYF.

This chain joins TRBV29-1 and TRBJ2-4; 8 bases agree with TRBD1. Germline-derived CDR1 and CDR2 are SQVTM and ANQGSEA. This CDR3 contains 14 residues. The ends lost 0 bases at V and 9 bases at J; junction bases unmatched: 7. CDR3 DNA: TGCAGCGTTGAAGACGCGGACAGGGATGGCATTCAGTACTTC. Its translation is CSVEDADRDGIQYF.

The chain uses TRBV7-2 and TRBJ2-5; TRBD1 aligns across 7 bases. Germline V gene data show CDR1 as SGHTA and CDR2 as FQGNSA. V gave up 5 bases and J gave up 2 bases; unmatched junction bases: 11. CDR3 length equals 16 residues. Here the CDR3 DNA reads TGTGCCAGCAGCGTACAGTTGGACAGGCTACAAGAGACCCAGTACTTC. Protein product: CASSVQLDRLQETQYF.

The V and J genes are TRBV28 and TRBJ1-6; 7 bases agree with TRBD1. V shed 5 bases, J shed 6 bases, and the junction held 10 bases outside the gene matches. Germline V gene data show CDR1 as MDHEN and CDR2 as SYDVKM. The length of the CDR3 is 16 residues. Here the CDR3 DNA reads TGTGCCAGCAGTCAATGGACAGGAAGCCCTAATTCACCCCTCCACTTT. The encoded protein is CASSQWTGSPNSPLHF.

V and J are TRBV27 and TRBJ1-2, with 8 bases fitting TRBD1. J gave up 4 bases and V 6 bases, and 4 bases lay outside the gene matches. Germline lookup yields CDR1 MNHEY and CDR2 SMNVEV (reference sequence). The CDR3 length is 13 residues. The CDR3 DNA is TGTGCCAGCAGGAAGGACAGGGCCTATGGCTACACCTTC. Residues: CASRKDRAYGYTF.

The chain carries TRBV10-1 and TRBJ2-7, with 10 bases matching TRBD2. The length of the CDR3 is 19 residues. CDR1 is WNHNN and CDR2 is SYGVQD in the germline V gene (reference sequence). Trimming took 4 bases from V and 5 from J; bases not matched to a gene: 20. The CDR3 loop is CASSVRTRGHTSGMDEQYF. DNA for the CDR3: TGCGCCAGCAGTGTCCGAACCCGAGGTCACACTAGCGGGATGGACGAGCAGTACTTC.

The rearrangement links TRBV28 to TRBJ1-5; D is undetermined. V lost 5 bases, J lost 4 bases, and 18 bases lay in between. The CDR3 runs 16 residues. Germline CDR1 is MDHEN and CDR2 is SYDVKM. CDR3 sequence reads: CASSASPGSRNQPQHF. The CDR3 DNA follows: TGTGCCAGCAGTGCTTCGCCCGGGAGCCGAAATCAGCCCCAGCATTTT.

The chain recombines TRBV5-1 with TRBJ2-3; 9 nucleotides line up with TRBD1. The CDR3 covers 16 residues. V lost 3 bases to trimming and J lost 3 bases; unmatched junction nucleotides: 8. Germline CDR1 is SGHRS and CDR2 is YFSETQ. CDR3 nucleotides: TGCGCCAGCAGCTGGGCCGGGACAGGGTTTACAGATACGCAGTATTTT. This sequence encodes CASSWAGTGFTDTQYF.

This chain uses TRBV5-1 with TRBJ2-5, with unresolved D. The V and J ends lost 4 bases and 2 bases respectively, with 6 bases between them. The CDR3 sequence is 12 residues long. Germline lookup yields CDR1 SGHRS and CDR2 YFSETQ. The CDR3 loop is CASSHPQETQYF. The DNA for the CDR3 is TGCGCCAGCAGCCATCCACAAGAGACCCAGTACTTC.

The chain carries TRBV6-5 and TRBJ2-2; D is perhaps TRBD1 (5 bases). The length of the CDR3 is 14 residues. V was cut by 6 bases and J by 4 bases, with 12 bases left in between. CDR1 and CDR2 (germline): MNHEY, SVGAGI. CDR3: CASRWGQGTGELFF. The CDR3 DNA is TGTGCCAGCAGGTGGGGCCAGGGCACCGGGGAGCTGTTTTTT.

The rearrangement links TRBV7-8 to TRBJ2-5, with D perhaps TRBD1 (5 bases). This CDR3 is 16 amino acids long. With 5 bases removed from V and 3 bases from J, the gap between germline ends came to 19 bases. CDR1 is SGHVS, CDR2 FQNEAQ, per germline. This CDR3 is CASSAERWAGKETQYF. The CDR3, as DNA: TGTGCCAGCAGCGCCGAAAGGTGGGCAGGGAAAGAGACCCAGTACTTC.

The rearrangement joins TRBV7-9 to TRBJ1-1; the D gene is possibly TRBD1 (6 bases). CDR3 size: 15 residues. Germline values: CDR1 SEHNR, CDR2 FQNEAQ (reference sequence). Trimming shortened V by 1 base and J by 0 bases, and 9 bases separated the two germline ends. CDR3 loop: CASSLVWDMNTEAFF. The CDR3 DNA reads as TGTGCCAGCAGCTTAGTTTGGGACATGAACACTGAAGCTTTCTTT.

The V gene is TRBV11-2, the J gene TRBJ1-4; 9 nucleotides match TRBD1. In germline, CDR1 is SGHAT, CDR2 FQNNGV. The CDR3 is made up of 18 amino acids. V was pared by 4 bases and J by 4 bases, with 13 bases of the junction left unmatched. The CDR3 DNA reads as TGTGCCAGCAGCTCTCCTCTAGGGACAGGGCCTTTTAATGAAAAACTGTTTTTT. This sequence encodes CASSSPLGTGPFNEKLFF.

The V gene is TRBV9, the J gene TRBJ2-1, with TRBD2 matching 10 bases. V lost 2 bases, J lost 7 bases, and 18 bases stayed unmatched. Germline values: CDR1 SGDLS, CDR2 YYNGEE. This CDR3 comprises 19 residues. The CDR3 spells CASSVLPRASGSANNEQFF. CDR3 in DNA: TGTGCCAGCAGCGTCCTCCCGCGGGCTAGCGGGAGCGCCAATAATGAGCAGTTCTTC.

The V call is TRBV4-2, the J call TRBJ2-7; a weak D match, TRBD2 (6 bases). The V and J ends lost 0 bases and 4 bases respectively, with 13 bases between them. The germline CDR1 and CDR2 sequences are LGHNA and YNFKEQ. This CDR3 contains 15 residues. CDR3 sequence reads: CASSQDRWRDYEQYF. In DNA form, the CDR3 reads TGTGCCAGCAGCCAAGATCGTTGGCGGGATTACGAGCAGTACTTC.

V is TRBV6-5 and J is TRBJ2-1, with 12 bases that match TRBD2. CDR1 MNHEY and CDR2 SVGAGI come from the germline V gene. With 7 bases clipped from V and 8 bases from J, the junction kept 9 bases outside the gene matches. This CDR3 region has 15 residues. The CDR3 sequence is CASKPSGRAGDEQFF. CDR3 nucleotides: TGTGCCAGCAAGCCTAGCGGGAGGGCCGGGGATGAGCAGTTCTTC.

The CDR3 coding sequence is TGTGCCAGCAGCCAAGATGGTGGGGCCAGGAGGAACACTGAAGCTTTCTTT. It specifies CASSQDGGARRNTEAFF. The V and J genes are TRBV14 and TRBJ1-1; D possibly corresponds to TRBD1 (5 bases). Germline values: CDR1 SGHDN, CDR2 FVKESK. The V end was cut by 0 bases, the J end by 1 base, with 15 bases between. The CDR3 is 17 residues long.

This clone has just one count. This sequence joins TRBV5-1 and TRBJ2-1; 9 bases align to TRBD1. This CDR3 region has 15 residues. V was clipped by 0 bases and J by 5 bases; unmatched bases: 3. Germline V gene lookup returns CDR1 SGHRS and CDR2 YFSETQ. Here the CDR3 DNA reads TGCGCCAGCAGCTTGGGGGGGACAGGGAACAATGAGCAGTTCTTC. This codes for CASSLGGTGNNEQFF.

V and J are TRBV14 and TRBJ1-3; weak D call: TRBD1 (5 bases). V dropped 0 bases and J dropped 8 bases, with 20 bases sitting between them. The CDR3 has 17 amino acids. In germline, CDR1 is SGHDN, CDR2 FVKESK. CDR3 sequence: CASSQDVRGTLSDTIYF. CDR3 DNA sequence: TGTGCCAGCAGCCAAGACGTAAGGGGAACCCTTTCAGACACCATATATTTT.